These 15 T cell receptor beta chains were all obtained from the same sample, sequenced in a study of cytomegalovirus exposure and HLA in healthy donors. It was with 60 Vbeta and 13 Jbeta primers that the PCR ran. TCRdb's copy holds only in-frame clones and misses some; the assay was immunoSEQ multiplex PCR. The sample contains over 70,000 clones, 55% to 80% of which appear only once. Specimen: PBMCs. Receptor source: a man aged 40-50 years in good health and CMV-seropositive.

V and J are TRBV7-9 and TRBJ1-4, with TRBD1 matching over 7 bases. V dropped 10 bases and J dropped 4; count of bases not matched to a gene: 9. Germline CDR1 is SEHNR and CDR2 is FQNEAQ (reference sequence). CDR3 length: 14 residues. This CDR3 is CAIIPQGGNEKLFF. DNA for the CDR3: TGTGCCATCATACCCCAGGGGGGTAATGAAAAACTGTTTTTT.

The rearrangement links TRBV30 to TRBJ1-1, with no clear D. This CDR3 is 10 amino acids long. Germline CDR1 reads GTSNPN; CDR2 reads SVGIG (reference sequence). The V end lost 3 bases, the J end lost 7 bases, and 6 bases lay between the germline ends. DNA for the CDR3: TGTGCCTGGAGGGGCCTTGAAGCTTTCTTT. Protein: CAWRGLEAFF.

V usage is TRBV28 and J usage is TRBJ2-1, with D perhaps matching TRBD2 (6 bases). V gave up 3 bases and J gave up 9 bases, with 9 bases separating them. This CDR3 has 12 amino acids. Germline V gene sequence: CDR1 MDHEN, CDR2 SYDVKM. CDR3 in amino acids: CASSLTSAEQFF. The CDR3, as DNA: TGTGCCAGCAGTTTGACTAGTGCTGAGCAGTTCTTC.

The table lists this clone with a few counts. This CDR3 is also generated by other DNA sequences in the sample. V gene TRBV11-3 combines with J gene TRBJ1-3; TRBD1 matches 8 bases. Germline assignment: CDR1 SGHNT and CDR2 YENEEA. V dropped 5 bases and J dropped 4; count of bases not matched to a gene: 7. The CDR3 covers 15 residues. The CDR3 reads CASSPGQGPGNTIYF. CDR3 bases: TGTGCCAGCAGCCCAGGACAGGGCCCCGGAAACACCATATATTTT.

V usage is TRBV7-2 and J usage is TRBJ2-1; TRBD1 matches at 8 bases. The V segment lost 4 bases and the J segment 3 bases; nucleotides outside the gene matches: 11. Germline CDR1 and CDR2: SGHTA and FQGNSA. There are 17 residues in the CDR3. Here the CDR3 reads CASSSYQGAFIYNEQFF. The CDR3 region has the DNA TGTGCCAGCAGCTCGTATCAGGGGGCCTTTATCTACAATGAGCAGTTCTTC.

CDR3 protein: CATSDNQGARGNQPQHF. Written as DNA, the CDR3 is TGTGCCACCAGCGATAACCAGGGGGCTAGGGGCAATCAGCCCCAGCATTTT. The J gene is TRBJ1-5, the V gene TRBV15, with 8 positions matching TRBD1. The CDR3 has 17 amino acids. V was pared by 5 bases and J by 2 bases, with 11 bases of the junction left unmatched. In germline, CDR1 is LNHNV, CDR2 YYDKDF (reference sequence).

This clone showed up just a few times. The rearrangement links TRBV30 to TRBJ1-2; D is undetermined. CDR1 and CDR2 from the germline V gene are GTSNPN and SVGIG (reference sequence). V lost 6 bases, J lost 7 bases, and 15 bases lay in between. The CDR3 is made up of 12 amino acids. This chain's CDR3 is CACERGGAGYTF. DNA for the CDR3: TGTGCCTGCGAACGGGGTGGTGCTGGCTACACCTTC.

The rearrangement joins TRBV7-2 to TRBJ1-6; D gene uncertain. The CDR3 has 15 residues. Germline V gives CDR1 SGHTA, CDR2 FQGNSA. V shed 6 bases and J shed 14 bases, with 23 bases lying between them. CDR3 nucleotides: TGTGCCAGCAGTTCCGACGGGGTCGGGGTATTGGCCCTCCACTTT. This codes for CASSSDGVGVLALHF. The full variable domain, completed using reference TRBV7-2 and TRBJ1-6, is GAGVSQSPSNKVTEKGKDVELRCDPISGHTALYWYRQSLGQGLEFLIYFQGNSAPDKSGLPSDRFSAERTGGSVSTLTIQRTQQEDSAVYLCASSSDGVGVLALHFGNGTRLTVT.

The CDR3 bases are TGTGCCAGCAGTACAGGACAGGGAGGGGAGACCCAGTACTTC. It is translated as CASSTGQGGETQYF. The chain has TRBV6-1 and TRBJ2-5, with a possible D match to TRBD1 (8 bases). The V gene lost 5 bases and the J gene lost 5 bases, with 15 bases spanning the gap. Germline V gene sequence: CDR1 MNHNS, CDR2 SASEGT. This CDR3 is built from 14 residues.

This clone has just a few counts. The chain combines TRBV6-5 with TRBJ1-1; no reliable D call. The CDR3 covers 13 residues. Germline CDR1 is MNHEY and CDR2 is SVGAGI. Trimming removed 2 bases from V and 1 base from J, with 5 bases in between. CDR3 DNA: TGTGCCAGCAGTTACGAGAGGAACACTGAAGCTTTCTTT. Amino acid sequence: CASSYERNTEAFF.

The gene calls are TRBV7-9 and TRBJ2-1; D possibly corresponds to TRBD1 (5 bases). Between the trimmed V and J ends, which lost 3 bases and 8 bases, there was a span of 5 bases. This CDR3 is 11 amino acids long. Germline V gene data show CDR1 as SEHNR and CDR2 as FQNEAQ (reference sequence). The CDR3 region has the DNA TGTGCCAGCAGCTTCAGGGATGAGCAGTTCTTC. Amino acid sequence: CASSFRDEQFF.

V and J are TRBV19 and TRBJ2-1; 11 bases are a match to TRBD2. Germline V CDR1 and CDR2: LNHDA, SQIVND (reference sequence). The CDR3 runs to 14 residues. Trimming removed 6 bases from V and 15 bases from J; junction bases left unmatched: 13. CDR3 sequence (DNA): TGTGCCAGTAGCCCCTTGCTAGCGGGGGGCGGTCGGTTCTTC. Its protein is CASSPLLAGGGRFF.

As to this clone: Other DNA sequences in this specimen translate into the identical CDR3. The V and J genes are TRBV28 and TRBJ2-1; 10 positions agree with TRBD2. This CDR3 is 15 amino acids long. The V segment lost 5 bases and the J segment 4 bases; nucleotides outside the gene matches: 5. Germline V gene data show CDR1 as MDHEN and CDR2 as SYDVKM. The CDR3 sequence: CASSLAGEQYNEQFF. CDR3 DNA sequence: TGTGCCAGCAGTCTAGCGGGAGAGCAATACAATGAGCAGTTCTTC. The whole variable domain, remainder taken from reference TRBV28 and TRBJ2-1, is DVKVTQSSRYLVKRTGEKVFLECVQDMDHENMFWYRQDPGLGLRLIYFSYDVKMKEKGDIPEGYSVSREKKERFSLILESASTNQTSMYLCASSLAGEQYNEQFFGPGTRLTVL.

The chain links TRBV27 to TRBJ1-1; D is undetermined. The CDR3 extends over 13 amino acids. Germline V gene data show CDR1 as MNHEY and CDR2 as SMNVEV (reference sequence). Trimming cost V 8 bases and J 1 base, with 11 bases left between them. For the CDR3, the DNA is TGTGCCAGCGCGCGGTTAGGGAACACTGAAGCTTTCTTT. It yields the protein CASARLGNTEAFF.

In nucleotides, the CDR3 is TGTGCCAGCAGACGGGGACAGGGGGCGCCGAATCAGCCCCAGCATTTT. Translation: CASRRGQGAPNQPQHF. The V gene is TRBV27, the J gene TRBJ1-5, with TRBD1 matching over 12 bases. The germline CDR1 and CDR2 sequences are MNHEY and SMNVEV (reference sequence). The CDR3 runs 16 residues. Unmatched junction bases numbered 7, after V lost 6 bases and J lost 4 bases.